One and the same sample provided the 23 T cell receptor beta chains below, sequenced in a study of neurological immune-mediated disorders. TCRdb reprocessed the 5' RACE reads via MiXCR and lists one record per CDR3 protein. Altogether tens of thousands of distinct CDR3 sequences are present, approximately 2.4% being singletons, with the ten largest covering approximately 2.3%. The material sequenced was PBMCs. The origin of the receptors is a man between 45 and 60 years old with multiple sclerosis.

Ten or more counts support this clonotype. The V and J genes are TRBV7-9 and TRBJ2-2; TRBD1 agrees at 8 bases. CDR3 length: 14 amino acids. Germline CDR1 is SEHNR and CDR2 is FQNEAQ (reference sequence). J was trimmed by 6 bases and V by 7 bases; bases with no gene match: 7. The CDR3 DNA follows: TGTGCCAGCACCCACGGACAGGGATCCGGGGAGCTGTTTTTT. It specifies CASTHGQGSGELFF.

Ten or more counts support this clonotype. This chain joins TRBV5-1 and TRBJ2-1, with TRBD2 identical over 13 bases. Germline V gene sequence: CDR1 SGHRS, CDR2 YFSETQ. CDR3 length equals 16 residues. V lost 3 bases and J lost 9; bases outside the gene matches: 9. The chain's CDR3 is CASSSVTSGGASEQFF. The CDR3 DNA is TGCGCCAGCAGCTCGGTAACTAGCGGGGGGGCCAGTGAGCAGTTCTTC. The complete variable domain, with remaining parts taken from reference TRBV5-1 and TRBJ2-1, reads KAGVTQTPRYLIKTRGQQVTLSCSPISGHRSVSWYQQTPGQGLQFLFEYFSETQRNKGNFPGRFSGRQFSNSRSEMNVSTLELGDSALYLCASSSVTSGGASEQFFGPGTRLTVL.

This clonotype was seen ten or more times. This chain joins TRBV7-2 and TRBJ1-6; maybe TRBD1 (5 bases). CDR1 and CDR2 (germline): SGHTA, FQGNSA. The CDR3 covers 15 residues. Trimming took 3 bases from V and 6 from J, leaving 12 bases between them. The CDR3 sequence: CASSFYGTPNSPLHF. CDR3 DNA: TGTGCCAGCAGCTTTTACGGGACCCCTAATTCACCCCTCCACTTT.

The sample holds many counts of this clonotype. This rearrangement joins TRBV5-1 to TRBJ1-1; TRBD1 aligns across 7 bases. CDR3 size: 14 residues. Germline lookup yields CDR1 SGHRS and CDR2 YFSETQ. V shed 4 bases and J 3 bases; nucleotides not matched to a gene: 6. CDR3 DNA sequence: TGCGCCAGCAGCGCAAACCAGGGGGACACTGAAGCTTTCTTT. Amino acids: CASSANQGDTEAFF.

This clonotype has ten or more counts. The rearrangement uses TRBV5-6 and TRBJ2-7; D is perhaps TRBD1 (6 bases). In germline, CDR1 is SGHDT, CDR2 YYEEEE. With 5 bases removed from V and 2 bases from J, the gap between germline ends came to 14 bases. The CDR3 runs to 14 residues. Here the CDR3 reads CASRTGTSPYEQYF. The CDR3 nucleotides are TGTGCCAGCAGAACCGGGACATCACCCTACGAGCAGTACTTC. Full variable domain (outside the CDR3, taken from reference TRBV5-6 and TRBJ2-7): DAGVTQSPTHLIKTRGQQVTLRCSPKSGHDTVSWYQQALGQGPQFIFQYYEEEERQRGNFPDRFSGHQFPNYSSELNVNALLLGDSALYLCASRTGTSPYEQYFGPGTRLTVT.

This clonotype was recorded many times. This chain uses TRBV9 with TRBJ1-2; no reliable D call. The V and J ends lost 0 bases and 3 bases respectively, with 12 bases between them. CDR3 length equals 15 residues. CDR1 SGDLS and CDR2 YYNGEE come from the germline V gene. The DNA for the CDR3 is TGTGCCAGCAGCGTAGGGACCTCGCGCGACTATGGCTACACCTTC. Its translation: CASSVGTSRDYGYTF.

This clonotype was seen at least ten times. V gene TRBV7-2 combines with J gene TRBJ1-1; D is unclear. V was cut by 2 bases and J by 5 bases, with 9 bases left in between. This CDR3 contains 13 residues. CDR1 and CDR2 (germline): SGHTA, FQGNSA. The CDR3 region is CASSLSWGTEAFF. DNA for the CDR3: TGTGCCAGCAGCTTAAGTTGGGGTACTGAAGCTTTCTTT.

The genes are TRBV30 and TRBJ1-2; tentative D call: TRBD1 (5 bases). Germline V gives CDR1 GTSNPN, CDR2 SVGIG (reference sequence). V was shortened by 8 bases and J by 6 bases, with 13 bases between the two germline ends. The CDR3 spans 11 residues. The CDR3 spells CARGLGDGYTF. As DNA, the CDR3 is TGTGCCCGGGGGTTAGGGGATGGCTACACCTTC. Full variable domain (rest looked up from reference TRBV30 and TRBJ1-2): SQTIHQWPATLVQPVGSPLSLECTVEGTSNPNLYWYRQAAGRGLQLLFYSVGIGQISSEVPQNLSASRPQDRQFILSSKKLLLSDSGFYLCARGLGDGYTFGSGTRLTVV.

This clonotype was picked up a small number of times. The chain joins TRBV19 to TRBJ2-5; 9 bases align to TRBD1. The CDR3 contains 14 residues. V lost 4 bases to trimming and J lost 4 bases; unmatched junction nucleotides: 4. Germline-derived CDR1 and CDR2 are LNHDA and SQIVND (reference sequence). Written as DNA, the CDR3 is TGTGCCAGTAGTAACAGGGGGCGGGTAGAGACCCAGTACTTC. Protein: CASSNRGRVETQYF.

This clonotype was found many times. The chain carries TRBV20-1 and TRBJ2-5; TRBD2 aligns across 9 bases. Germline-derived CDR1 and CDR2 are DFQATT and SNEGSKA (reference sequence). V lost 3 bases to trimming and J lost 2 bases; unmatched junction nucleotides: 7. CDR3 length: 15 residues. This CDR3 reads CSARRNSGGQETQYF. The CDR3 DNA follows: TGCAGTGCTAGGCGGAACAGCGGGGGGCAAGAGACCCAGTACTTC.

There are many counts of this clonotype. The chain has TRBV6-6 and TRBJ1-2; 11 positions agree with TRBD1. Trimming removed 5 bases from V and 9 bases from J; junction bases left unmatched: 11. Germline V CDR1 and CDR2: MNHNY, SVGAGI (reference sequence). The CDR3 sequence is 15 residues long. This chain's CDR3 is CASSNQGQGALRYTF. The CDR3 DNA sequence: TGTGCCAGCAGTAATCAAGGACAGGGGGCTTTGCGCTACACCTTC.

This clonotype was recorded at least ten times. The chain has TRBV6-5 and TRBJ2-5; no definite D call. CDR3 length equals 14 residues. Germline V gives CDR1 MNHEY, CDR2 SVGAGI. The V end lost 7 bases, the J end lost 5 bases, and 17 bases lay between the germline ends. Here the CDR3 reads CASTDPGSGETQYF. CDR3 bases: TGTGCCAGCACCGACCCGGGCAGTGGCGAGACCCAGTACTTC.

This clonotype was seen repeatedly, ten times or more. The chain is built from TRBV20-1 and TRBJ2-1; a possible D gene is TRBD2 (7 bases). The ends were cut back, 2 bases at V and 3 bases at J, with 11 bases in the middle. Germline assignment: CDR1 DFQATT and CDR2 SNEGSKA (reference sequence). CDR3 length equals 14 residues. The CDR3 spells CSARRGAHYNEQFF. The CDR3 DNA reads TGCAGTGCTAGACGGGGGGCGCACTACAATGAGCAGTTCTTC.

This sequence joins TRBV3-1 and TRBJ2-1, with 11 bases matching TRBD2. After removal of 4 bases from V and 5 bases from J, the junction contained 7 bases not matched to a gene. CDR1 is LGHDT, CDR2 YNNKEL, per germline (reference sequence). This CDR3 spans 16 amino acids. CDR3 DNA: TGTGCCAGCAGCCCTACCGGGACTAGCGGACACAATGAGCAGTTCTTC. Protein sequence: CASSPTGTSGHNEQFF.

In its sample, this clonotype was seen many times. This chain uses TRBV6-2 or TRBV6-3 with TRBJ2-2; D ambiguous. The V gene lost 6 bases and the J gene lost 6 bases, with 8 bases spanning the gap. This CDR3 region has 12 residues. The germline V gene has CDR1 MNHEY and CDR2 SVGEGT. CDR3: CASREVAGELFF. CDR3 bases: TGTGCCAGCAGGGAAGTAGCCGGGGAGCTGTTTTTT.

This clonotype has a handful of counts. The V call is TRBV6-6, the J call TRBJ2-7; no reliable D call. Trimming took off 1 base at V and 5 bases at J, with 6 bases between the two ends. Germline V gene lookup returns CDR1 MNHNY and CDR2 SVGAGI (reference sequence). The CDR3 extends over 12 amino acids. CDR3 DNA: TGTGCCAGCAGTTACTTTCGAGACGAGCAGTACTTC. This codes for CASSYFRDEQYF.

This clonotype was observed at least ten times. The rearrangement uses TRBV6-6 and TRBJ1-2; 8 bases match TRBD1. The length of the CDR3 is 15 residues. Germline V gene sequence: CDR1 MNHNY, CDR2 SVGAGI (reference sequence). V was clipped by 0 bases and J by 4 bases; unmatched bases: 4. CDR3 protein: CASSYSKQGVYGYTF. The CDR3 nucleotides read TGTGCCAGCAGTTACTCGAAACAGGGGGTCTATGGCTACACCTTC.

This clonotype has at least ten counts. The V call is TRBV9, the J call TRBJ2-5, with D perhaps assigned TRBD1 or TRBD2 (5 bases each). Per the germline V gene, CDR1 is SGDLS and CDR2 is YYNGEE. This CDR3 is built from 14 residues. The germline V and J ends were trimmed by 4 bases and 2 bases, with 12 bases remaining between them. The CDR3 protein is CASSPGSYQETQYF. In DNA, the CDR3 is TGTGCCAGCAGCCCAGGGAGCTATCAAGAGACCCAGTACTTC.

This clonotype was counted ten times or more. The chain has TRBV20-1 and TRBJ1-1; the D gene is possibly TRBD1 (5 bases). This CDR3 is built from 16 residues. Germline V CDR1 and CDR2: DFQATT, SNEGSKA (reference sequence). The V end lost 0 bases, the J end lost 3 bases, and 17 bases lay between the germline ends. The CDR3 spells CSARDPGRGAHTEAFF. In DNA, the CDR3 is TGCAGTGCTAGAGATCCCGGGAGGGGCGCCCACACTGAAGCTTTCTTT.

This clonotype came up many times. The chain carries TRBV28 and TRBJ2-1, with TRBD1 matching over 8 bases. With V trimmed by 6 bases and J by 1 base, 2 bases remained unmatched. Germline V gene lookup returns CDR1 MDHEN and CDR2 SYDVKM. The CDR3 is 14 residues long. The CDR3 region is CASRDRASYNEQFF. DNA of the CDR3: TGTGCCAGCAGGGACAGGGCTTCCTACAATGAGCAGTTCTTC.

This clonotype was seen many times. This chain uses TRBV6-5 with TRBJ2-7; D is possibly TRBD1 (5 bases). Trimming removed 6 bases from V and 3 bases from J, with 12 bases in between. CDR3 length: 13 amino acids. Germline lookup yields CDR1 MNHEY and CDR2 SVGAGI. The CDR3 nucleotides are TGTGCCAGCAGCCAACAGGTGAACTACGAGCAGTACTTC. Translation: CASSQQVNYEQYF.

In its sample, this clonotype was seen many times. The CDR3 DNA follows: TGTGCCAGCAGCCTATTATCCCCGGGACAGGGAGTCTATGGCTACACCTTC. This sequence encodes CASSLLSPGQGVYGYTF. The chain recombines TRBV7-9 with TRBJ1-2, with 9 bases aligning to TRBD1. The J segment lost 4 bases and the V segment lost 5 bases, leaving 14 bases of the junction unmatched. This CDR3 is 17 amino acids long. CDR1 SEHNR and CDR2 FQNEAQ come from the germline V gene (reference sequence).

This clonotype was counted at least ten times. The rearrangement joins TRBV20-1 to TRBJ2-3; maybe TRBD2 (5 bases). V was shortened by 5 bases and J by 4 bases, with 19 bases between the two germline ends. Germline assignment: CDR1 DFQATT and CDR2 SNEGSKA (reference sequence). CDR3 length equals 15 residues. This chain's CDR3 is CSAPLPGSGADTQYF. The CDR3 DNA is TGCAGTGCTCCCCTTCCGGGGTCCGGCGCAGATACGCAGTATTTT.